The 18 T cell receptor beta chains given below trace back to one sample, sequenced in a study of T cell responses to AZD1222 COVID-19 vaccine. The table came from immunoSEQ multiplex PCR; TCRdb's copy has only in-frame clones and leaves some out. The profile shows 150,000 to 190,000 clones, roughly 90% of them singletons. The starting material was peripheral blood, obtained 28 days after the second AZD1222 dose. Every receptor here comes from an adult who received the AZD1222 COVID-19 vaccine.

J is TRBJ2-3 and V is TRBV7-2; TRBD1 might be the D (5 bases). This CDR3 region has 15 residues. V lost 5 bases, J lost 2 bases, and 14 bases lay in between. The V gene's germline CDR1 is SGHTA and CDR2 FQGNSA. The CDR3 sequence is CASSRGQGITDTQYF. The CDR3 DNA sequence: TGTGCCAGCAGCCGCGGCCAGGGTATCACAGATACGCAGTATTTT.

The chain links TRBV14 to TRBJ2-3; 9 positions match TRBD1. With 3 bases clipped from V and 2 bases from J, the junction kept 3 bases outside the gene matches. Germline V gene lookup returns CDR1 SGHDN and CDR2 FVKESK. There are 15 residues in the CDR3. CDR3 sequence (DNA): TGTGCCAGCAGCCAGGGGGACAGGGTCACAGATACGCAGTATTTT. It codes for CASSQGDRVTDTQYF.

V and J are TRBV7-9 and TRBJ2-3; 10 positions match TRBD2. Germline CDR1 and CDR2: SEHNR and FQNEAQ (reference sequence). The V gene end was trimmed by 5 bases and the J gene end by 6 bases; junction bases not matched to a gene: 11. The CDR3 is made up of 16 amino acids. CDR3 nucleotide sequence: TGTGCCAGCAGCCCGTACAGCGGGAGGGCGAGCGATACGCAGTATTTT. Translated: CASSPYSGRASDTQYF.

This chain uses TRBV19 with TRBJ1-2; no clear D gene. Trimming removed 6 bases at V and 6 bases at J, with 14 bases between. Germline lookup yields CDR1 LNHDA and CDR2 SQIVND (reference sequence). The length of the CDR3 is 13 residues. The CDR3: CASRAQLGDGYTF. Written as DNA, the CDR3 is TGTGCCAGTAGGGCTCAGTTGGGCGATGGCTACACCTTC.

V usage is TRBV5-1 and J usage is TRBJ1-4; 7 bases fit TRBD1. J gave up 6 bases and V 3 bases, and 8 bases lay outside the gene matches. Germline V gene sequence: CDR1 SGHRS, CDR2 YFSETQ. This CDR3 region has 15 residues. The chain's CDR3 is CASSSRGGQYEKLFF. For the CDR3, the DNA is TGCGCCAGCAGCTCCCGGGGGGGACAGTATGAAAAACTGTTTTTT. Full variable domain (rest looked up from reference TRBV5-1 and TRBJ1-4): KAGVTQTPRYLIKTRGQQVTLSCSPISGHRSVSWYQQTPGQGLQFLFEYFSETQRNKGNFPGRFSGRQFSNSRSEMNVSTLELGDSALYLCASSSRGGQYEKLFFGSGTQLSVL.

This sequence joins TRBV14 and TRBJ2-3; TRBD2 agrees at 10 bases. This CDR3 has 18 amino acids. Unmatched junction bases numbered 10, after V lost 0 bases and J lost 4 bases. Germline assignment: CDR1 SGHDN and CDR2 FVKESK. CDR3 nucleotide sequence: TGTGCCAGCAGCCAAGATTCGTTGGTAGCGGGGGGCCCAGATACGCAGTATTTT. Encoded protein: CASSQDSLVAGGPDTQYF.

The chain is built from TRBV9 and TRBJ2-1; the D gene is possibly TRBD2 (7 bases). The germline V gene encodes CDR1 SGDLS and CDR2 YYNGEE. The CDR3 extends over 17 amino acids. The V end was cut by 0 bases, the J end by 0 bases, with 13 bases between. CDR3: CASSVGGGYSSYNEQFF. For the CDR3, the DNA is TGTGCCAGCAGCGTAGGGGGGGGCTACAGCTCCTACAATGAGCAGTTCTTC. Using reference TRBV9 and TRBJ2-1 for the parts outside the CDR3, the full variable domain is DSGVTQTPKHLITATGQRVTLRCSPRSGDLSVYWYQQSLDQGLQFLIQYYNGEERAKGNILERFSAQQFPDLHSELNLSSLELGDSALYFCASSVGGGYSSYNEQFFGPGTRLTVL.

The chain employs TRBV6-5 and TRBJ2-2, with D perhaps TRBD2 (5 bases). V was cut by 0 bases and J by 6 bases, with 11 bases left in between. Germline-derived CDR1 and CDR2 are MNHEY and SVGAGI. This CDR3 spans 15 amino acids. CDR3: CASSYSFGLPGELFF. The CDR3 DNA sequence: TGTGCCAGCAGTTACTCGTTCGGACTCCCCGGGGAGCTGTTTTTT.

The chain recombines TRBV2 with TRBJ2-7; 7 bases fit TRBD1. Per the germline V gene, CDR1 is SNHLY and CDR2 is FYNNEI. The CDR3 runs 15 residues. V gave up 6 bases and J gave up 3 bases; unmatched junction bases: 11. The CDR3 is CASRIGQVFFYEQYF. DNA of the CDR3: TGTGCCAGCAGGATCGGACAGGTGTTCTTCTACGAGCAGTACTTC.

This chain uses TRBV20-1 with TRBJ1-5; possibly TRBD1 for D (6 bases). CDR1 DFQATT and CDR2 SNEGSKA come from the germline V gene (reference sequence). The CDR3 runs to 14 residues. Trimming removed 3 bases at V and 6 bases at J, with 15 bases between. The CDR3 bases are TGCAGTGCTAGTTATCCACGGGGGCTTCAGCCCCAGCATTTT. Protein sequence: CSASYPRGLQPQHF.

The J gene is TRBJ1-1, the V gene TRBV27; D not resolved. This CDR3 has 13 residues. Trimming shortened V by 5 bases and J by 0 bases, and 7 bases separated the two germline ends. Germline CDR1 reads MNHEY; CDR2 reads SMNVEV (reference sequence). CDR3 residues: CASSPRLNTEAFF. Here the CDR3 DNA reads TGTGCCAGCAGTCCCAGGTTGAACACTGAAGCTTTCTTT.

This sequence joins TRBV19 and TRBJ1-1; D might be TRBD1 (6 bases). The CDR3 extends over 13 amino acids. V shed 7 bases and J shed 1 base, with 10 bases lying between them. In germline, CDR1 is LNHDA, CDR2 SQIVND (reference sequence). The CDR3 DNA sequence: TGTGCCAGTACGGGGGCGTGGAACACTGAAGCTTTCTTT. This gives the protein CASTGAWNTEAFF.

The rearrangement uses TRBV5-6 and TRBJ2-2; tentatively, D is TRBD1 or TRBD2 (5 bases each). Trimming pared 2 bases from V and 8 bases from J, leaving 13 bases between. The CDR3 sequence is 14 residues long. Germline V lookup: CDR1 SGHDT, CDR2 YYEEEE. CDR3 DNA sequence: TGTGCCAGCAGCTTTTGGGACGAAGAAGGGGAGCTGTTTTTT. Translated: CASSFWDEEGELFF.

This chain links TRBV19 with TRBJ2-7; TRBD2 agrees at 13 bases. V trimming: 5 bases; J trimming: 3 bases; junction bases outside the gene matches: 4. The CDR3 runs to 15 residues. Germline assignment: CDR1 LNHDA and CDR2 SQIVND (reference sequence). The chain's CDR3 is CASSRGTSGIYEQYF. The DNA of the CDR3 is TGTGCCAGTAGTCGGGGGACTAGCGGGATCTACGAGCAGTACTTC.

The chain uses TRBV30 and TRBJ1-6, with 9 bases aligning to TRBD1. After removal of 5 bases from V and 9 bases from J, the junction contained 8 bases not matched to a gene. The CDR3 consists of 14 residues. Germline V lookup: CDR1 GTSNPN, CDR2 SVGIG (reference sequence). CDR3 nucleotides: TGTGCCTGGGGGACAGGGAGGGCGGTTTCACCCCTCCACTTT. Residues: CAWGTGRAVSPLHF.

This sequence joins TRBV4-1 and TRBJ1-4; 10 nucleotides match TRBD1. Trimming took 4 bases from V and 8 from J; bases not matched to a gene: 7. The CDR3 is made up of 15 amino acids. The germline gives CDR1 MGHRA, CDR2 YSYEKL. In DNA, the CDR3 is TGCGCCAGCAGCCGACACGGGACAGGGGACGAAAAACTGTTTTTT. Protein product: CASSRHGTGDEKLFF.

The genes are TRBV27 and TRBJ1-1; TRBD1 agrees at 9 bases. This CDR3 contains 15 residues. V dropped 6 bases and J dropped 1; count of bases not matched to a gene: 6. Germline V gives CDR1 MNHEY, CDR2 SMNVEV (reference sequence). CDR3 residues: CASRRDRVWNTEAFF. CDR3 bases: TGTGCCAGCAGACGGGACAGGGTATGGAACACTGAAGCTTTCTTT.

The J gene is TRBJ2-1, the V gene TRBV27, with D tentatively TRBD2 (6 bases). CDR1 and CDR2 from the germline V gene are MNHEY and SMNVEV (reference sequence). The CDR3 extends over 15 amino acids. Trimming cost V 7 bases and J 1 base, with 14 bases left between them. The CDR3 region has the DNA TGTGCCAGCACCCGCGGGACTCCTTCCTACAATGAGCAGTTCTTC. Translating gives CASTRGTPSYNEQFF.